Shown below are 9 T cell receptor beta chains from a single sample sequenced in a study of graft-versus-host responses after intestinal transplantation. Sequencing used immunoSEQ multiplex PCR; TCRdb keeps in-frame clones, though not all of them. This sample has 10,000 to 15,000 clones; approximately 84% occur once, and the top ten carry about 9.4%. The material was PBMCs, obtained around 310 days after intestinal transplant. The source of these receptors is a human patient who received an intestinal transplant, so some T cells may come from the graft donor.

The chain joins TRBV14 to TRBJ2-1, with D possibly TRBD1 on 5 matching bases. This CDR3 contains 15 residues. The V end was cut by 5 bases, the J end by 0 bases, with 11 bases between. Germline values: CDR1 SGHDN, CDR2 FVKESK. CDR3 amino acids: CASSRWTSSYNEQFF. DNA for the CDR3: TGTGCCAGCAGCAGATGGACAAGCTCCTACAATGAGCAGTTCTTC.

The chain recombines TRBV6-6 with TRBJ1-4; D may be TRBD1 (6 bases). There are 16 residues in the CDR3. The V and J ends lost 4 bases and 3 bases respectively, with 15 bases between them. Germline lookup yields CDR1 MNHNY and CDR2 SVGAGI (reference sequence). CDR3 coding DNA: TGTGCCAGCAGTTCTCTCGGGGGGCCGGCTAATGAAAAACTGTTTTTT. It translates to CASSSLGGPANEKLFF.

V gene TRBV2 combines with J gene TRBJ2-3; TRBD2 matches 9 bases. CDR3 size: 16 residues. CDR1 SNHLY and CDR2 FYNNEI come from the germline V gene. With V trimmed by 2 bases and J by 5 bases, 8 bases remained unmatched. In DNA, the CDR3 is TGTGCCAGCAGTGAAACTAGCGGGTATTGGGGAGATACGCAGTATTTT. This translates into CASSETSGYWGDTQYF. The full variable domain, its missing parts supplied by reference TRBV2 and TRBJ2-3, is EPEVTQTPSHQVTQMGQEVILRCVPISNHLYFYWYRQILGQKVEFLVSFYNNEISEKSEIFDDQFSVERPDGSNFTLKIRSTKLEDSAMYFCASSETSGYWGDTQYFGPGTRLTVL.

This chain joins TRBV7-9 and TRBJ2-2, with a possible D match to TRBD1 (6 bases). V was pared by 5 bases and J by 6 bases, with 13 bases between. The CDR3 contains 14 residues. The germline V gene encodes CDR1 SEHNR and CDR2 FQNEAQ (reference sequence). The CDR3 reads CASSAPQGPGELFF. The CDR3 DNA follows: TGTGCCAGCAGCGCACCTCAGGGGCCCGGGGAGCTGTTTTTT.

The chain has TRBV27 and TRBJ2-4; D may be TRBD2 (6 bases). V was trimmed by 6 bases and J by 4 bases, leaving 13 bases between them. This CDR3 region has 14 residues. CDR1 MNHEY and CDR2 SMNVEV come from the germline V gene (reference sequence). The CDR3 region is CASSYRGGKNIQYF. Here the CDR3 DNA reads TGTGCCAGCAGCTACCGGGGAGGAAAAAACATTCAGTACTTC.

The rearrangement joins TRBV28 to TRBJ1-6, with D maybe TRBD1 (5 bases). The CDR3 loop spans 17 amino acids. V gave up 6 bases and J gave up 0 bases, with 15 bases separating them. Germline V CDR1 and CDR2: MDHEN, SYDVKM. CDR3 protein: CASSLLLGGSYNSPLHF. The CDR3 DNA reads as TGTGCCAGCAGCCTCTTATTGGGGGGCTCCTATAATTCACCCCTCCACTTT.

The chain combines TRBV28 with TRBJ1-5; no reliable D call. V was cut by 6 bases and J by 2 bases, with 11 bases left in between. The CDR3 loop spans 14 amino acids. Germline CDR1 is MDHEN and CDR2 is SYDVKM. The CDR3 region is CASSPALGNQPQHF. The CDR3 DNA reads TGTGCCAGCAGCCCGGCGTTGGGCAATCAGCCCCAGCATTTT.

V and J are TRBV19 and TRBJ2-2, with D tentatively TRBD1 (5 bases). V was clipped by 5 bases and J by 6 bases, with 10 bases between them. This CDR3 contains 13 residues. CDR1 is LNHDA, CDR2 SQIVND, per germline (reference sequence). The CDR3 here is CASSVTGAGELFF. In DNA form, the CDR3 reads TGTGCCAGTAGTGTAACAGGAGCCGGGGAGCTGTTTTTT. Full variable domain (rest looked up from reference TRBV19 and TRBJ2-2): DGGITQSPKYLFRKEGQNVTLSCEQNLNHDAMYWYRQDPGQGLRLIYYSQIVNDFQKGDIAEGYSVSREKKESFPLTVTSAQKNPTAFYLCASSVTGAGELFFGEGSRLTVL.

V and J are TRBV5-6 and TRBJ2-5; no definite D call. Looked up from germline, CDR1 is SGHDT and CDR2 is YYEEEE. Trimming pared 2 bases from V and 9 bases from J, leaving 11 bases between. This CDR3 has 12 amino acids. The CDR3 DNA sequence: TGTGCCAGCAGCTTCGGGTCACATGCCCAGTACTTC. It is translated as CASSFGSHAQYF.